The rows below give T cell receptor beta chains drawn from one sample of a study of CD8 T cells in Susac syndrome. Each CDR3 protein is one row after TCRdb ran MiXCR on the immunoSEQ multiplex PCR reads. The sample contains about 180,000 distinct CDR3 sequences, just under 95% of which appear only once. Sequencing used CD4+ T cells from PBMCs. All receptors come from a human donor with Susac syndrome. CDR3s include the opening cysteine and the closing phenylalanine or tryptophan. Each record gives: D gene, clone size, J gene, V gene, CDR3 protein, CDR3 DNA. D genes are given only for firm matches. The listing skips clone size in some rows; elsewhere it reads once, few, many or a size class.

d_gene: NA
abundance: NA
j_gene: TRBJ1-2
v_gene: TRBV30
CDR3aa: CACKLPPGGYTF
CDR3nt: TGTGCCTGTAAACTTCCCCCAGGGGGCTACACCTTC

d_gene: NA
abundance: NA
j_gene: TRBJ1-6
v_gene: TRBV7-9
CDR3aa: CASRKHNQKNNSPLHF
CDR3nt: TGTGCCAGTCGGAAACACAACCAAAAAAATAATTCACCCCTCCACTTT

d_gene: TRBD2
abundance: NA
j_gene: TRBJ2-2
v_gene: TRBV5-1
CDR3aa: CASSLMAGLAGTGELFF
CDR3nt: TGCGCCAGCAGCTTAATGGCTGGACTAGCGGGGACCGGGGAGCTGTTTTTT

d_gene: NA
abundance: NA
j_gene: TRBJ2-5
v_gene: TRBV28
CDR3aa: CASSPLRVRETQYF
CDR3nt: TGTGCCAGCAGTCCTCTCAGGGTCCGGGAGACCCAGTACTTC

d_gene: NA
abundance: once
j_gene: TRBJ1-1
v_gene: TRBV30
CDR3aa: CAWSLGLAEAFF
CDR3nt: TGTGCCTGGAGTTTGGGTTTGGCTGAAGCTTTCTTT

d_gene: NA
abundance: NA
j_gene: TRBJ2-1
v_gene: TRBV27
CDR3aa: CATTRTTGWNEQFF
CDR3nt: TGTGCCACCACGAGGACGACGGGTTGGAATGAGCAGTTCTTC

d_gene: TRBD2
abundance: NA
j_gene: TRBJ2-7
v_gene: TRBV4-2
CDR3aa: CASSQVSSGSVPYEQYF
CDR3nt: TGTGCCAGCAGCCAAGTATCTAGCGGGAGTGTCCCCTACGAGCAGTACTTC

d_gene: TRBD2
abundance: NA
j_gene: TRBJ2-3
v_gene: TRBV20-1
CDR3aa: CRAAVAGEGTQYF
CDR3nt: TGCAGGGCCGCGGTAGCGGGAGAGGGTACGCAGTATTTT

d_gene: NA
abundance: NA
j_gene: TRBJ2-2
v_gene: TRBV28
CDR3aa: CASTLGGPGELFF
CDR3nt: TGTGCCAGCACCCTTGGGGGCCCCGGGGAGCTGTTTTTT

d_gene: TRBD1
abundance: NA
j_gene: TRBJ1-2
v_gene: TRBV30
CDR3aa: CAWSGTGGAYGYTF
CDR3nt: TGTGCCTGGAGCGGGACAGGGGGCGCCTATGGCTACACCTTC

d_gene: NA
abundance: NA
j_gene: TRBJ1-5
v_gene: TRBV15
CDR3aa: CATSSTGRNQPQHF
CDR3nt: TGTGCCACCAGTTCCACAGGGCGGAATCAGCCCCAGCATTTT

d_gene: NA
abundance: NA
j_gene: TRBJ1-5
v_gene: TRBV20-1
CDR3aa: CSAERGAGGNQPQHF
CDR3nt: TGCAGTGCCGAGCGCGGGGCAGGGGGCAATCAGCCCCAGCATTTT

d_gene: NA
abundance: NA
j_gene: TRBJ2-3
v_gene: TRBV6-2/TRBV6-3
CDR3aa: CASSWRGQELADTQYF
CDR3nt: TGTGCCAGCAGTTGGCGAGGGCAGGAGTTAGCAGATACGCAGTATTTT

d_gene: TRBD1
abundance: NA
j_gene: TRBJ1-1
v_gene: TRBV4-2
CDR3aa: CASSQPALGRRDRGQDTEAFF
CDR3nt: TGTGCCAGCAGCCAACCAGCTCTAGGACGCCGGGACAGAGGTCAGGACACTGAAGCTTTCTTT

d_gene: NA
abundance: NA
j_gene: TRBJ2-5
v_gene: TRBV21-1
CDR3aa: CASSKVSASGSDQETQYF
CDR3nt: TGTGCCAGCAGCAAAGTAAGCGCTAGCGGCTCCGACCAAGAGACCCAGTACTTC

d_gene: TRBD2
abundance: NA
j_gene: TRBJ2-5
v_gene: TRBV7-9
CDR3aa: CASSFQRGDQETQYF
CDR3nt: TGTGCCAGCAGCTTCCAGCGGGGCGATCAAGAGACCCAGTACTTC

d_gene: NA
abundance: NA
j_gene: TRBJ2-5
v_gene: TRBV5-1
CDR3aa: CASSLLRGRGETQYF
CDR3nt: TGCGCCAGCAGCTTGTTGAGGGGTCGAGGAGAGACCCAGTACTTC

d_gene: NA
abundance: NA
j_gene: TRBJ2-7
v_gene: TRBV28
CDR3aa: CASSLGGFYEQYF
CDR3nt: TGTGCCAGCAGTTTAGGAGGGTTCTACGAGCAGTACTTC

d_gene: NA
abundance: NA
j_gene: TRBJ1-4
v_gene: TRBV7-2
CDR3aa: CASSPTGQLGSEKLFF
CDR3nt: TGTGCCAGCAGCCCCACGGGGCAGCTGGGGTCAGAAAAACTGTTTTTT

d_gene: TRBD2
abundance: NA
j_gene: TRBJ2-5
v_gene: TRBV7-2
CDR3aa: CASSLDPSGSGETQYF
CDR3nt: TGTGCCAGCAGCTTAGACCCTAGCGGGAGTGGAGAGACCCAGTACTTC

d_gene: NA
abundance: NA
j_gene: TRBJ1-4
v_gene: TRBV6-6
CDR3aa: CASSYAVEKLFF
CDR3nt: TGTGCCAGCAGTTATGCTGTTGAAAAACTGTTTTTT

d_gene: TRBD2
abundance: NA
j_gene: TRBJ2-3
v_gene: TRBV29-1
CDR3aa: CSTAEGLAGSTDTQYF
CDR3nt: TGCAGCACCGCCGAGGGACTAGCGGGTAGCACAGATACGCAGTATTTT

d_gene: NA
abundance: NA
j_gene: TRBJ1-2
v_gene: TRBV20-1
CDR3aa: CSARDRDTYGYTF
CDR3nt: TGCAGTGCTAGAGACCGGGACACCTATGGCTACACCTTC

d_gene: NA
abundance: NA
j_gene: TRBJ1-1
v_gene: TRBV4-1
CDR3aa: CASSHFDINTEAFF
CDR3nt: TGCGCCAGCAGCCACTTCGACATTAACACTGAAGCTTTCTTT

d_gene: NA
abundance: NA
j_gene: TRBJ1-1
v_gene: TRBV6-1
CDR3aa: CASRPGGHTEAFF
CDR3nt: TGTGCCAGCAGGCCGGGAGGGCACACTGAAGCTTTCTTT

d_gene: NA
abundance: NA
j_gene: TRBJ2-7
v_gene: TRBV20-1
CDR3aa: CSAASPYEQYF
CDR3nt: TGCAGTGCGGCTAGCCCCTACGAGCAGTACTTC

d_gene: NA
abundance: NA
j_gene: TRBJ1-5
v_gene: TRBV12-3/TRBV12-4
CDR3aa: CASSPTRGMGTKPQHF
CDR3nt: TGTGCCAGCAGCCCTACCCGAGGGATGGGTACTAAGCCCCAGCATTTT

d_gene: NA
abundance: NA
j_gene: TRBJ2-1
v_gene: TRBV19
CDR3aa: CASSISAEQFF
CDR3nt: TGTGCCAGTAGTATCTCAGCTGAGCAGTTCTTC

d_gene: NA
abundance: NA
j_gene: TRBJ2-3
v_gene: TRBV20-1
CDR3aa: CSAKDGQSRDTQYF
CDR3nt: TGCAGTGCCAAGGACGGACAGTCGCGAGATACGCAGTATTTT

d_gene: TRBD1
abundance: NA
j_gene: TRBJ2-7
v_gene: TRBV20-1
CDR3aa: CSAIGQGKYEQYF
CDR3nt: TGCAGTGCCATCGGACAGGGAAAATACGAGCAGTACTTC

d_gene: NA
abundance: NA
j_gene: TRBJ1-2
v_gene: TRBV5-6
CDR3aa: CASSLLSLGGFYGYTF
CDR3nt: TGTGCCAGCAGCTTGCTTTCTTTGGGGGGCTTCTATGGCTACACCTTC

d_gene: NA
abundance: NA
j_gene: TRBJ1-5
v_gene: TRBV12-3/TRBV12-4
CDR3aa: CASGIGTVYQPQHF
CDR3nt: TGTGCCAGCGGTATCGGGACGGTATATCAGCCCCAGCATTTT

d_gene: TRBD1
abundance: NA
j_gene: TRBJ2-2
v_gene: TRBV4-3
CDR3aa: CASSRTGSTGELFF
CDR3nt: TGCGCCAGCAGCCGGACAGGGTCCACCGGGGAGCTGTTTTTT

d_gene: TRBD2
abundance: NA
j_gene: TRBJ2-5
v_gene: TRBV2
CDR3aa: CASRRGGLPQETQYF
CDR3nt: TGTGCCAGCAGACGGGGGGGCCTCCCCCAAGAGACCCAGTACTTC

d_gene: NA
abundance: NA
j_gene: TRBJ2-3
v_gene: TRBV28
CDR3aa: CASRSSVTDTQYF
CDR3nt: TGTGCCAGTCGGTCTAGCGTCACAGATACGCAGTATTTT

d_gene: NA
abundance: NA
j_gene: TRBJ2-1
v_gene: TRBV12-3/TRBV12-4
CDR3aa: CASSVLNEQFF
CDR3nt: TGTGCCAGCAGTGTCCTCAATGAGCAGTTCTTC

d_gene: NA
abundance: NA
j_gene: TRBJ2-5
v_gene: TRBV3-1
CDR3aa: CASSQDPGETQYF
CDR3nt: TGTGCCAGCAGCCAAGATCCGGGAGAGACCCAGTACTTC

d_gene: NA
abundance: NA
j_gene: TRBJ2-5
v_gene: TRBV9
CDR3aa: CASSVTSRETQYF
CDR3nt: TGTGCCAGCAGCGTCACCTCCCGAGAGACCCAGTACTTC

d_gene: TRBD1
abundance: NA
j_gene: TRBJ2-4
v_gene: TRBV4-3
CDR3aa: CASSQPGTGGNIQYF
CDR3nt: TGCGCCAGCAGCCAACCCGGGACAGGGGGAAACATTCAGTACTTC

d_gene: NA
abundance: NA
j_gene: TRBJ1-3
v_gene: TRBV30
CDR3aa: CAWKPPPGPGNTIYF
CDR3nt: TGTGCCTGGAAGCCCCCTCCAGGGCCCGGAAACACCATATATTTT

d_gene: NA
abundance: NA
j_gene: TRBJ1-1
v_gene: TRBV6-2/TRBV6-3
CDR3aa: CASRDTGNTEAFF
CDR3nt: TGTGCCAGCAGGGATACAGGGAACACTGAAGCTTTCTTT

d_gene: TRBD2
abundance: once
j_gene: TRBJ2-7
v_gene: TRBV20-1
CDR3aa: CSAWTSGIYEQYF
CDR3nt: TGCAGTGCTTGGACTAGCGGGATCTACGAGCAGTACTTC

d_gene: TRBD2
abundance: NA
j_gene: TRBJ2-1
v_gene: TRBV4-2
CDR3aa: CASSQSTSGVYNEQFF
CDR3nt: TGTGCCAGCAGCCAATCAACTAGCGGGGTCTACAATGAGCAGTTCTTC

d_gene: NA
abundance: NA
j_gene: TRBJ2-7
v_gene: TRBV20-1
CDR3aa: CSIDEQYF
CDR3nt: TGCAGTATTGACGAGCAGTACTTC

d_gene: TRBD1
abundance: NA
j_gene: TRBJ1-2
v_gene: TRBV5-6
CDR3aa: CASSVDRANYGYTF
CDR3nt: TGTGCCAGCAGCGTGGACAGGGCTAACTATGGCTACACCTTC

d_gene: NA
abundance: NA
j_gene: TRBJ2-7
v_gene: TRBV27
CDR3aa: CASSTSGRRTVYEQYF
CDR3nt: TGTGCCAGCAGTACCTCGGGTCGTCGGACGGTCTACGAGCAGTACTTC

d_gene: NA
abundance: NA
j_gene: TRBJ2-1
v_gene: TRBV5-1
CDR3aa: CASSPGRFANEQFF
CDR3nt: TGCGCCAGCAGCCCGGGACGTTTTGCGAATGAGCAGTTCTTC

d_gene: NA
abundance: NA
j_gene: TRBJ2-6
v_gene: TRBV7-9
CDR3aa: CASSFSSIRLLSGANVLTF
CDR3nt: TGTGCCAGCAGCTTTAGCAGTATACGCCTCCTCTCTGGGGCCAACGTCCTGACTTTC

d_gene: NA
abundance: NA
j_gene: TRBJ2-3
v_gene: TRBV5-1
CDR3aa: CASSPSGGPLYF
CDR3nt: TGCGCCAGCAGCCCCAGCGGAGGCCCTTTGTATTTT

d_gene: NA
abundance: NA
j_gene: TRBJ2-1
v_gene: TRBV28
CDR3aa: CASSPGLGGGSYNEQFF
CDR3nt: TGTGCCAGCAGTCCAGGATTGGGAGGGGGATCCTACAATGAGCAGTTCTTC

d_gene: NA
abundance: NA
j_gene: TRBJ2-2
v_gene: TRBV30
CDR3aa: CAADAGELFF
CDR3nt: TGTGCCGCCGACGCCGGGGAGCTGTTTTTT

d_gene: TRBD1
abundance: NA
j_gene: TRBJ2-1
v_gene: TRBV3-1
CDR3aa: CASSQDAGGPYNEQFF
CDR3nt: TGTGCCAGCAGCCAAGATGCAGGGGGCCCCTACAATGAGCAGTTCTTC

d_gene: NA
abundance: NA
j_gene: TRBJ2-5
v_gene: TRBV20-1
CDR3aa: CSARSTVPKETQYF
CDR3nt: TGCAGTGCTAGGTCGACAGTACCGAAGGAGACCCAGTACTTC

d_gene: NA
abundance: NA
j_gene: TRBJ1-3
v_gene: TRBV4-2
CDR3aa: CASSQDPRVGNTIYF
CDR3nt: TGTGCCAGCAGCCAAGACCCTAGGGTGGGAAACACCATATATTTT

d_gene: NA
abundance: NA
j_gene: TRBJ2-1
v_gene: TRBV7-9
CDR3aa: CASTATPGSYNEQFF
CDR3nt: TGTGCCAGCACGGCGACTCCTGGATCCTACAATGAGCAGTTCTTC